One sample yielded the 13 T cell receptor beta chains listed below, sequenced in a study of brain T cells in children with intractable seizures (dated by TCRdb to 2020 to 2023). In the paper's terms, the time point label means: resected brain tissue, or blood drawn just prior to surgery. The method was the immunoSEQ multiplex PCR assay. TCRdb took over this immuneACCESS table, retaining in-frame rearrangements with V and J assigned. Such tables are incomplete; in checked studies, under half of the missing clones stem from an unresolved V gene, and the remainder is unexplained. In all, the sample holds roughly 120,000 clones, and 94% of those were seen once. Clones ranked in the top ten supply 3.8% of the sample. The sequencing here drew on peripheral blood, taken at surgery. The receptors shown here come from a boy in the first two years of life with hemimegalencephaly and intractable seizures.

The V and J genes are TRBV6-2 or TRBV6-3 and TRBJ2-3, with unresolved D. The V gene's germline CDR1 is MNHEY and CDR2 SVGEGT. V was pared by 2 bases and J by 0 bases, with 12 bases between. The CDR3 has 16 residues. CDR3 region: CASSYDGGYSTDTQYF. The CDR3 region has the DNA TGTGCCAGCAGTTACGACGGTGGGTATAGCACAGATACGCAGTATTTT.

V and J are TRBV28 and TRBJ2-3; no clear D. The CDR3 covers 13 residues. The V gene lost 4 bases and the J gene lost 2 bases, with 7 bases spanning the gap. CDR1 is MDHEN and CDR2 is SYDVKM in the germline V gene. The DNA for the CDR3 is TGTGCCAGCAGTTCCTACGACACAGATACGCAGTATTTT. This encodes CASSSYDTDTQYF.

The chain has TRBV28 and TRBJ2-7, with D perhaps TRBD1 or TRBD2 (5 bases each). Trimming took 5 bases from V and 9 from J, leaving 17 bases between them. The CDR3 has 13 amino acids. Germline-derived CDR1 and CDR2 are MDHEN and SYDVKM. Written as DNA, the CDR3 is TGTGCCAGCAGTACCCCGACAGTGGGGAGGCAGTACTTC. Translating gives CASSTPTVGRQYF.

The chain links TRBV5-4 to TRBJ2-7; the match to TRBD2 covers 7 bases. Looked up from germline, CDR1 is SGHNT and CDR2 is YYREEE (reference sequence). There are 15 residues in the CDR3. V lost 3 bases to trimming and J lost 4 bases; unmatched junction nucleotides: 10. The CDR3, as DNA: TGTGCCAGCAGCTCTGCTAGCGGAGGGGCTTACGAGCAGTACTTC. Protein product: CASSSASGGAYEQYF.

Here the CDR3 DNA reads TGTGCCTGGGAGACAGGGAAGAACACTGAAGCTTTCTTT. The encoded protein is CAWETGKNTEAFF. The chain has TRBV30 and TRBJ1-1, with TRBD1 identical over 7 bases. The V segment lost 5 bases and the J segment 1 base; nucleotides outside the gene matches: 4. CDR3 length: 13 amino acids. Germline CDR1 reads GTSNPN; CDR2 reads SVGIG (reference sequence). Variable domain in full (rest from reference TRBV30 and TRBJ1-1): SQTIHQWPATLVQPVGSPLSLECTVEGTSNPNLYWYRQAAGRGLQLLFYSVGIGQISSEVPQNLSASRPQDRQFILSSKKLLLSDSGFYLCAWETGKNTEAFFGQGTRLTVV.

This chain uses TRBV19 with TRBJ1-5, with D uncertain. This CDR3 has 13 amino acids. CDR1 and CDR2 from the germline V gene are LNHDA and SQIVND (reference sequence). V was pared by 5 bases and J by 7 bases, with 12 bases between. Here the CDR3 reads CASSPGVEQPQHF. The DNA of the CDR3 is TGTGCCAGTAGTCCCGGGGTGGAGCAGCCCCAGCATTTT.

The gene calls are TRBV5-1 and TRBJ2-5; possibly TRBD2 for D (6 bases). Germline assignment: CDR1 SGHRS and CDR2 YFSETQ. Trimming pared 3 bases from V and 2 bases from J, leaving 14 bases between. This CDR3 spans 15 amino acids. DNA for the CDR3: TGCGCCAGCAGCTGGGCGGGGACCGAGCAAGAGACCCAGTACTTC. Its translation is CASSWAGTEQETQYF. Supplemented by reference TRBV5-1 and TRBJ2-5, the full variable domain reads KAGVTQTPRYLIKTRGQQVTLSCSPISGHRSVSWYQQTPGQGLQFLFEYFSETQRNKGNFPGRFSGRQFSNSRSEMNVSTLELGDSALYLCASSWAGTEQETQYFGPGTRLLVL.

The chain recombines TRBV5-1 with TRBJ1-6; unclear D gene. V was clipped by 6 bases and J by 10 bases, with 17 bases between them. The V gene's germline CDR1 is SGHRS and CDR2 YFSETQ. The CDR3 runs to 14 residues. The CDR3 is CASTYQVGGSPLHF. CDR3 coding DNA: TGCGCCAGCACCTACCAGGTGGGAGGCTCACCCCTCCACTTT.

The genes are TRBV10-2 and TRBJ2-7; perhaps D is TRBD1 or TRBD2 (5 bases each). Germline loops: CDR1 WSHSY, CDR2 SAAADI. Trimming removed 8 bases from V and 0 bases from J, with 11 bases in between. This CDR3 is 13 amino acids long. The CDR3 here is CASSGTLSYEQYF. The CDR3 nucleotides read TGCGCCAGCTCCGGGACCCTCTCCTACGAGCAGTACTTC.

The chain combines TRBV6-5 with TRBJ1-4; D not certain. The V gene's germline CDR1 is MNHEY and CDR2 SVGAGI. Trimming removed 0 bases from V and 13 bases from J, with 15 bases in between. This CDR3 is 14 amino acids long. The CDR3 bases are TGTGCCAGCAGTTACTCGGGCGGGAGGGAGGCACTGTTTTTT. Protein sequence: CASSYSGGREALFF.

The rearrangement joins TRBV5-1 to TRBJ1-6, with D possibly TRBD1 on 6 matching bases. The CDR3 contains 17 residues. Germline values: CDR1 SGHRS, CDR2 YFSETQ. Trimming shortened V by 4 bases and J by 0 bases, and 14 bases separated the two germline ends. The CDR3 DNA is TGCGCCAGCAGCCCACAGGGCCTCAGCTCCTATAATTCACCCCTCCACTTT. Translating it yields CASSPQGLSSYNSPLHF.

For the CDR3, the DNA is TGTGCCAGCAGCCGAGGGGGGCGTACTTTCAGCACAGATACGCAGTATTTT. It is translated as CASSRGGRTFSTDTQYF. The gene calls are TRBV7-3 and TRBJ2-3; possibly TRBD1 or TRBD2 for D (6 bases each). The V end was cut by 5 bases, the J end by 0 bases, with 18 bases between. The CDR3 spans 17 residues. Germline V lookup: CDR1 SGHTA, CDR2 FQGTGA.

This rearrangement joins TRBV28 to TRBJ2-7; possibly TRBD1 or TRBD2 for D (6 bases each). This CDR3 is 14 amino acids long. Trimming pared 3 bases from V and 7 bases from J, leaving 16 bases between. The germline gives CDR1 MDHEN, CDR2 SYDVKM. In DNA form, the CDR3 reads TGTGCCAGCAGTTTTAATGCGGGAACAGGGGAGCAGTACTTC. Its translation: CASSFNAGTGEQYF.